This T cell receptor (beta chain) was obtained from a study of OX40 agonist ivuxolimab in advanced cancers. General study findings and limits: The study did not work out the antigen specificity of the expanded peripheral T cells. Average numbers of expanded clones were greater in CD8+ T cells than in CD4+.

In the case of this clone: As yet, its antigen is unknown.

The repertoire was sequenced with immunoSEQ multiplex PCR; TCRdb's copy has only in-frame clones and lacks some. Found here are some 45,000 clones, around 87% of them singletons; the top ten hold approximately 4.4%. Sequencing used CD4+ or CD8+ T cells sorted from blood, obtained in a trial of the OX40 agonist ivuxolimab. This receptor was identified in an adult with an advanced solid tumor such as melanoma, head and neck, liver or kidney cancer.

The CDR3 DNA reads as TGTGCCAGCAGCTTAGACGCGAACACTGAAGCTTTCTTT. Translation: CASSLDANTEAFF. The V and J genes are TRBV7-9 and TRBJ1-1; no clear D gene. Germline CDR1 reads SEHNR; CDR2 reads FQNEAQ (reference sequence). The germline V and J ends were trimmed by 1 base and 1 base, with 4 bases remaining between them. The CDR3 consists of 13 residues.